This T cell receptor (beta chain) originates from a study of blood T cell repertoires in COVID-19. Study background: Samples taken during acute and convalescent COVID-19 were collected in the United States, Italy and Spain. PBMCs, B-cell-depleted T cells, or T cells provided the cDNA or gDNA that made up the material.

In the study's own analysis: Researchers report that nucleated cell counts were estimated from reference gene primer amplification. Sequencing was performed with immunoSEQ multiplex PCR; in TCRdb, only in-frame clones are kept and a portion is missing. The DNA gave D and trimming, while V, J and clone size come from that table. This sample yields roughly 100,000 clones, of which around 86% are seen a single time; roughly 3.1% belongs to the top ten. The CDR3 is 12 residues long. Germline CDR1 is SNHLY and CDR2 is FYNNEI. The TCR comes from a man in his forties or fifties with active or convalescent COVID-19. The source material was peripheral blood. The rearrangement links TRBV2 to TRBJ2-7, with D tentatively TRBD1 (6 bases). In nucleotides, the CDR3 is TGTGGAGGGGGTGGGGACCTATACGAGCAGTACTTC. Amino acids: CGGGGDLYEQYF.